This entry lists 30 T cell receptor beta chains sequenced from one sample in a study of CDR3 diversity in severe acne. TCRdb re-called the PCR reads with MiXCR, one entry per CDR3 protein. The repertoire holds more than 70,000 distinct CDR3 sequences, with around 50% as singletons. Sequencing used blood. These receptors were obtained from a male donor in good health, serving as a control.

This clonotype appeared a few times. This chain uses TRBV20-1 with TRBJ2-6; 7 nucleotides match TRBD2. The CDR3 runs to 14 residues. The V gene's germline CDR1 is DFQATT and CDR2 SNEGSKA (reference sequence). The junction had 4 bases not matched to a gene; V was cut back by 6 bases and J by 2 bases. CDR3 DNA sequence: TGCAGTGCGCCGCGGGGGACTGGGGCCAACGTCCTGACTTTC. It encodes CSAPRGTGANVLTF.

The table lists this clonotype with a few counts. The chain couples TRBV28 to TRBJ2-5; a weak D match, TRBD2 (6 bases). The CDR3 has 15 residues. CDR1 MDHEN and CDR2 SYDVKM come from the germline V gene. V was shortened by 3 bases and J by 5 bases, with 16 bases between the two germline ends. Here the CDR3 reads CASSFAGTVVETQYF. Written as DNA, the CDR3 is TGTGCCAGCAGTTTTGCAGGGACTGTAGTTGAGACCCAGTACTTC.

The rearrangement uses TRBV28 and TRBJ1-2, with a possible D match to TRBD1 (5 bases). The CDR3 extends over 17 amino acids. Per germline, CDR1 MDHEN and CDR2 SYDVKM. Trimming stripped 8 bases from V and 3 bases from J, with 25 bases between. The CDR3 sequence: CASQAEGNTGAHYGYTF. The CDR3 DNA reads as TGTGCCAGCCAGGCGGAGGGGAACACCGGGGCTCACTATGGCTACACCTTC.

This chain joins TRBV24-1 and TRBJ2-7, with D uncertain. The CDR3 loop spans 12 amino acids. Germline V gene sequence: CDR1 KGHDR, CDR2 SFDVKD. Trimming left V 1 base short and J 5 bases short, with 5 bases between. The CDR3 region is CATSDLWNEQYF. CDR3 DNA: TGTGCCACCAGTGATTTATGGAACGAGCAGTACTTC.

This clonotype was seen a few times. CDR3 in DNA: TGCAGCGCCCAGGGGATTTCCCAGACTGAAGCTTTCTTT. This codes for CSAQGISQTEAFF. The chain links TRBV29-1 to TRBJ1-1, with D possibly matching TRBD1 (6 bases). The CDR3 is 13 residues long. Germline V lookup: CDR1 SQVTM, CDR2 ANQGSEA. The V and J ends lost 7 bases and 5 bases respectively, with 17 bases between them.

The chain couples TRBV19 to TRBJ1-1; TRBD1 might be the D (6 bases). In germline, CDR1 is LNHDA, CDR2 SQIVND (reference sequence). Trimming stripped 7 bases from V and 1 base from J, with 13 bases between. The CDR3 has 14 residues. CDR3 DNA sequence: TGTGCCAGTACCCAGACAGGCACGAACACTGAAGCTTTCTTT. It is translated as CASTQTGTNTEAFF.

This clonotype was seen a few times. The chain carries TRBV5-1 and TRBJ2-6; no clear D. The V end was cut by 3 bases, the J end by 0 bases, with 4 bases between. The germline V gene encodes CDR1 SGHRS and CDR2 YFSETQ. The CDR3 totals 14 residues. CDR3 protein: CASSSSSGANVLTF. The CDR3 DNA is TGCGCCAGCAGCTCTAGCTCTGGGGCCAACGTCCTGACTTTC. The whole variable domain, remainder taken from reference TRBV5-1 and TRBJ2-6, is KAGVTQTPRYLIKTRGQQVTLSCSPISGHRSVSWYQQTPGQGLQFLFEYFSETQRNKGNFPGRFSGRQFSNSRSEMNVSTLELGDSALYLCASSSSSGANVLTFGAGSRLTVL.

This clonotype showed up many times. This chain links TRBV30 with TRBJ1-6; 9 positions agree with TRBD1. The CDR3 has 20 residues. Looked up from germline, CDR1 is GTSNPN and CDR2 is SVGIG (reference sequence). Losses at the gene ends were 0 bases for V and 1 base for J; bases not matched to a gene: 13. This chain's CDR3 is CAWSVPLRPGQGSYNSPLHF. CDR3 nucleotide sequence: TGTGCCTGGAGTGTACCCCTCCGACCGGGACAGGGTTCCTATAATTCACCCCTCCACTTT. Looking up the rest from reference TRBV30 and TRBJ1-6 gives the full variable domain: SQTIHQWPATLVQPVGSPLSLECTVEGTSNPNLYWYRQAAGRGLQLLFYSVGIGQISSEVPQNLSASRPQDRQFILSSKKLLLSDSGFYLCAWSVPLRPGQGSYNSPLHFGNGTRLTVT.

The chain recombines TRBV12-3 or TRBV12-4 with TRBJ1-5; possibly TRBD1 for D (6 bases). V dropped 4 bases and J dropped 0 bases, with 13 bases sitting between them. The CDR3 contains 16 residues. CDR3 nucleotides: TGTGCCAGCAGTTACCAGGGGAGAATTAGCAATCAGCCCCAGCATTTT. Residues: CASSYQGRISNQPQHF.

This clonotype was observed many times. The V and J genes are TRBV6-5 and TRBJ1-5; D is ambiguous. CDR3 length: 15 amino acids. Trimming stripped 0 bases from V and 6 bases from J, with 12 bases between. CDR1 is MNHEY and CDR2 is SVGAGI in the germline V gene. The CDR3 bases are TGTGCCAGCAGTTACTCGGGCAGCCCGACTCAGCCCCAGCATTTT. It translates to CASSYSGSPTQPQHF.

The CDR3 reads CASSSFTGNYGYTF. DNA of the CDR3: TGTGCCAGCAGCTCCTTTACAGGGAACTATGGCTACACCTTC. V gene TRBV7-9 combines with J gene TRBJ1-2, with a weak D call TRBD1 (6 bases). Per germline, CDR1 SEHNR and CDR2 FQNEAQ (reference sequence). The CDR3 consists of 14 residues. The V end lost 4 bases, the J end lost 2 bases, and 11 bases lay between the germline ends.

On this clonotype: A much larger clone lies a single base off, so this may be a read error. Lacking the conserved final phenylalanine or tryptophan, this CDR3 likely reflects a read error. The V gene is TRBV3-1, the J gene TRBJ1-2, with D possibly being TRBD1 (5 bases). The germline CDR1 and CDR2 sequences are LGHDT and YNNKEL (reference sequence). V was clipped by 0 bases and J by 8 bases, with 16 bases between them. CDR3 size: 15 residues. CDR3 sequence (DNA): TGTGCCAGCAGCCAAGATCAACGGAGGGCAGGGGGCTACACCTTA. It translates to CASSQDQRRAGGYTL.

The chain carries TRBV11-2 and TRBJ2-7; 12 bases fit TRBD2. From germline, CDR1 is SGHAT and CDR2 FQNNGV. V shed 5 bases, J shed 0 bases, and the junction held 11 bases outside the gene matches. The CDR3 is made up of 18 amino acids. The CDR3 coding sequence is TGTGCCAGCAGCGCCGCCGGGACTAGCGGGCCCCCCTCCTACGAGCAGTACTTC. Encoded protein: CASSAAGTSGPPSYEQYF.

This clonotype is medium-sized within its sample. The rearrangement uses TRBV6-1 and TRBJ2-7; 14 bases are shared with TRBD2. This CDR3 is built from 16 residues. The germline V gene has CDR1 MNHNS and CDR2 SASEGT. Trimming cost V 10 bases and J 5 bases; bases outside gene matches: 13. CDR3 in amino acids: CATGFGTSGSMNEQYF. For the CDR3, the DNA is TGTGCCACAGGATTCGGGACTAGCGGGAGTATGAACGAGCAGTACTTC.

The chain recombines TRBV6-1 with TRBJ2-5, with D tentatively TRBD2 (6 bases). The V gene lost 11 bases and the J gene lost 5 bases, with 15 bases spanning the gap. The CDR3 has 12 residues. Germline V gene data show CDR1 as MNHNS and CDR2 as SASEGT. The CDR3 sequence is CASREVAETQYF. CDR3 bases: TGTGCCTCCAGGGAGGTTGCGGAGACCCAGTACTTC.

This clonotype was seen many times. The chain combines TRBV11-2 with TRBJ2-7; D remains ambiguous. CDR1 is SGHAT, CDR2 FQNNGV, per germline. This CDR3 is 13 amino acids long. The germline V and J ends were trimmed by 0 bases and 2 bases, with 5 bases remaining between them. The CDR3 protein is CASSLEGPYEQYF. The CDR3, as DNA: TGTGCCAGCAGCTTAGAAGGACCCTACGAGCAGTACTTC. Based on the CDR3 plus reference TRBV11-2 and TRBJ2-7, the full variable domain is EAGVAQSPRYKIIEKRQSVAFWCNPISGHATLYWYQQILGQGPKLLIQFQNNGVVDDSQLPKDRFSAERLKGVDSTLKIQPAKLEDSAVYLCASSLEGPYEQYFGPGTRLTVT.

The chain combines TRBV7-9 with TRBJ2-7; TRBD2 matches 9 bases. CDR1 is SEHNR, CDR2 FQNEAQ, per germline (reference sequence). The J segment lost 2 bases and the V segment lost 9 bases, leaving 5 bases of the junction unmatched. The CDR3 spans 13 residues. CDR3 sequence (DNA): TGTGCCAGTAGTATAGCGGGGGCCTACGAGCAGTACTTC. Translation: CASSIAGAYEQYF.

This clonotype has a handful of counts. This may arise from a read error, as a much more abundant clone is one base away. J is TRBJ1-2 and V is TRBV12-3 or TRBV12-4; no clear D gene. V lost 6 bases and J lost 2, with 4 bases in between. The CDR3 spans 11 residues. The CDR3 protein is CASRLNYGYTF. Written as DNA, the CDR3 is TGTGCCAGCAGATTAAACTATGGCTACACCTTC.

The sample holds a few counts of this clonotype. The CDR3 spells CASSKAGSSYNEQFF. The CDR3 DNA follows: TGTGCCAGCAGCAAAGCGGGGAGCTCCTACAATGAGCAGTTCTTC. The chain is built from TRBV2 and TRBJ2-1, with 7 nucleotides matching TRBD2. Trimming removed 6 bases from V and 0 bases from J; junction bases left unmatched: 5. The length of the CDR3 is 15 residues. The V gene's germline CDR1 is SNHLY and CDR2 FYNNEI.

This clonotype has a single count. Being one base from a much bigger clone, this may be a read error. This chain joins TRBV4-1 and TRBJ2-7; the D gene is possibly TRBD2 (5 bases). V was trimmed by 4 bases and J by 1 base, leaving 11 bases between them. Germline values: CDR1 MGHRA, CDR2 YSYEKL. This CDR3 region has 14 residues. The CDR3 sequence is CASSPASISYEQYF. Written as DNA, the CDR3 is TGCGCCAGCAGCCCAGCTAGCATTTCCTACGAGCAGTACTTC.

This clonotype was picked up a small number of times. This sequence joins TRBV20-1 and TRBJ1-1, with a possible D match to TRBD1 (6 bases). With 2 bases removed from V and 3 bases from J, the gap between germline ends came to 13 bases. This CDR3 has 14 residues. In germline, CDR1 is DFQATT, CDR2 SNEGSKA (reference sequence). In DNA form, the CDR3 reads TGCAGTGCTAGACCGACAGGTACGGACACTGAAGCTTTCTTT. As protein: CSARPTGTDTEAFF.

This chain joins TRBV5-6 and TRBJ1-3, with a possible D match to TRBD1 (5 bases). The germline gives CDR1 SGHDT, CDR2 YYEEEE. The V end was cut by 0 bases, the J end by 2 bases, with 6 bases between. The CDR3 contains 14 residues. The CDR3 region is CASSLGQPGNTIYF. The CDR3 DNA follows: TGTGCCAGCAGCTTGGGACAGCCTGGAAACACCATATATTTT.

This clonotype was counted at least ten times. This rearrangement joins TRBV4-1 to TRBJ1-1, with D uncertain. V shed 4 bases and J shed 5 bases, with 14 bases lying between them. This CDR3 spans 14 amino acids. CDR1 MGHRA and CDR2 YSYEKL come from the germline V gene. This CDR3 is CASSPRTQVTEAFF. The CDR3 DNA reads as TGCGCCAGCAGCCCCCGGACCCAGGTGACTGAAGCTTTCTTT.

V gene TRBV6-5 combines with J gene TRBJ1-1; possible D gene TRBD1, 5 bases. The germline V gene encodes CDR1 MNHEY and CDR2 SVGAGI. Between the trimmed V and J ends, which lost 6 bases and 8 bases, there was a span of 16 bases. The CDR3 consists of 13 residues. The CDR3 nucleotides read TGTGCCAGCAGCCCCGTTAGTCGGGGGGAAGCTTTCTTT. This codes for CASSPVSRGEAFF.

The chain is built from TRBV9 and TRBJ1-2, with D unclear. The CDR3 loop spans 13 amino acids. Germline values: CDR1 SGDLS, CDR2 YYNGEE. V lost 0 bases and J 7 bases, leaving 10 bases between the germline ends. The CDR3 DNA is TGTGCCAGCAGCGTAGAAATGGAGGGTGGCTACACCTTC. It specifies CASSVEMEGGYTF.

The rearrangement joins TRBV7-9 to TRBJ2-2; D may be TRBD2 (6 bases). V dropped 0 bases and J dropped 0 bases, with 14 bases sitting between them. Germline-derived CDR1 and CDR2 are SEHNR and FQNEAQ (reference sequence). This CDR3 has 18 amino acids. This CDR3 reads CASSLALGRGSNTGELFF. CDR3 coding DNA: TGTGCCAGCAGCTTAGCGCTGGGCCGGGGGTCGAACACCGGGGAGCTGTTTTTT.

As concerns this clonotype: Given a much more abundant clone one base away, this may be a read error. In this CDR3 the conserved last residue, phenylalanine or tryptophan, is missing, so a read error is likely. The chain combines TRBV19 with TRBJ1-2; 8 bases match TRBD1. Germline V gene data show CDR1 as LNHDA and CDR2 as SQIVND (reference sequence). The CDR3 sequence is 15 residues long. J lost 8 bases, V lost 0 bases, and 8 bases had no gene match. The CDR3 region has the DNA TGTGCCAGTAGTATAGATTCGCAGGGGGCAAGCGGCTACACCCTC. Encoded protein: CASSIDSQGASGYTL.

The gene calls are TRBV5-1 and TRBJ1-5, with TRBD1 matching 7 bases. The CDR3 extends over 15 amino acids. Trimming at V came to 0 bases and at J to 3 bases, leaving 3 bases not matched to a gene. The V gene's germline CDR1 is SGHRS and CDR2 YFSETQ. The CDR3 is CASSLGDSSNQPQHF. The DNA for the CDR3 is TGCGCCAGCAGCTTGGGGGACAGCTCCAATCAGCCCCAGCATTTT.

The V gene is TRBV2, the J gene TRBJ2-1; 13 nucleotides agree with TRBD2. The CDR3 totals 14 residues. V trimming: 11 bases; J trimming: 8 bases; junction bases outside the gene matches: 9. Germline-derived CDR1 and CDR2 are SNHLY and FYNNEI. CDR3 sequence: CAGGTSGKLDEQFF. The CDR3 coding sequence is TGTGCCGGAGGGACTAGCGGGAAATTGGATGAGCAGTTCTTC.

The table lists this clonotype with a few counts. One end of the junction is discordant with germline, which a read error may explain. V usage is TRBV7-7 and J usage is TRBJ2-5; D unclear. The CDR3 is made up of 13 amino acids. Per germline, CDR1 SSHAT and CDR2 FNYEAQ (reference sequence). This CDR3 is CASSSSPGETQYF. DNA for the CDR3: TGTGCTAGCAGCTCTTCTCCGGGCGAGACCCAGTACTTC.